This T cell receptor (beta chain) was recovered during a study of cytomegalovirus exposure and HLA in healthy donors (TCRdb year 2017). At the level of the whole study: The 500 to 700 repertoires of the first cohort and the roughly 120 validation repertoires were produced on the same platform, according to a later analysis. Besides the first cohort of roughly 700 subjects, a separate validation cohort made up of over 100 different subjects was used. The study aimed to test whether cataloging public T cell receptors could reveal signatures of past pathogen exposure. To predict cytomegalovirus infection status, the study combined high-throughput TCR immunosequencing, statistical association of individual TCRs with disease status, and machine learning.

Separate from the roughly 650-subject first cohort, the validation cohort of roughly 130 subjects was the group to which the donors belonged. A note on this clone: This receptor's antigen is unknown. No qualities accompany the bases; no much larger clone lies one base away. Other DNA sequences from this sample encode an identical CDR3 as well.

Libraries were constructed by the immunoSEQ multiplex PCR assay. The authors processed their data as follows. A statistical classification framework was developed to diagnose cytomegalovirus status using the catalog of TCR beta chain sequences. TCRdb obtained this table from immuneACCESS and retained in-frame rearrangements with V and J assigned. These tables miss some clones; where compared with another copy, unresolved V genes account for less than half of the shortfall, and the remainder is unexplained. V, J and clone size were drawn from that table, and D and trimming were deduced from the DNA. The sample table records approximately 150,000 clones; approximately 89% of these occur just once. The ten most abundant clones make up about 0.75% of the sample. Overall results and qualifications from the work: In a later analysis, TCRs clustered in the first cohort were found to also tend to co-occur in the roughly 120 validation repertoires, with 94% of cluster scores above 0. Three of the identified cytomegalovirus-associated TCR beta chains were confirmed in vitro to be specific for cytomegalovirus antigens. Across donors, most TCR sequences were observed very rarely, whereas some public TCRs were present in many individuals. The authors suggested that the approach could potentially be extended to other disease states and immunological phenotypes. A total of some 180 TCR beta chains were listed by the study as associated with cytomegalovirus. The validation cohort had no HLA typing available for a later analysis, so co-occurrence within that cohort was assessed over all 120 or so repertoires. In both the original and validation cohorts, the classifier was reported to diagnose cytomegalovirus status with high specificity and sensitivity.

Trimming leaves V shorter by 5 bases and J shorter by 4 bases, with the junction holding 7 bases beyond the gene matches. From the germline V gene, CDR1 is SGHRS and CDR2 is YFSETQ. The CDR3, from cysteine to phenylalanine, totals 15 residues. Solely the CDR3 DNA is kept, with 45 bases framed from the first base. Sequences were obtained from PBMCs. The chain is encoded by TRBV5-1 joined to TRBJ2-1; 9 bases in the junction line up with TRBD1. The TCR sequence derives from a man aged 18 to 35 in good health and CMV-seronegative. The bases are TGCGCCAGCAGTCCCGGACAGGGGACTTACAATGAGCAGTTCTTC. Protein translation: CASSPGQGTYNEQFF.